This TCR beta chain was retrieved from a study of STAT5B mutations in CD4+ large granular lymphocyte leukemia. V shed 5 bases and J shed 2 bases, with 6 bases lying between them. The CDR3 covers 12 residues. Germline V gives CDR1 SEHNR, CDR2 FQNEAQ (reference sequence). Healthy controls were blood donor buffy coats. This table comes from immunoSEQ multiplex PCR, and its TCRdb copy is limited to in-frame clones, with some not included. The sample has around 35,000 clones; about 65% are singletons. As regards this clone: As yet, its antigen is unknown.

Broader study findings: About 24% of private leukemic clonotypes occurred rarely in other patients' non-leukemic repertoires. 8/27 top patient clones versus 2/35 control clones were TRBV06-family. Data were not HLA-matched across samples.

The chain employs TRBV7-9 and TRBJ1-2; no reliable D call. This TCR came from a human donor in good health. Material: CD4+ T cells from blood buffy coats. The CDR3 bases are TGTGCCAGCAGCCGGGAAAACTATGGCTACACCTTC. Amino acids: CASSRENYGYTF. Full variable domain (rest looked up from reference TRBV7-9 and TRBJ1-2): DTGVSQNPRHKITKRGQNVTFRCDPISEHNRLYWYRQTLGQGPEFLTYFQNEAQLEKSRLLSDRFSAERPKGSFSTLEIQRTEQGDSAMYLCASSRENYGYTFGSGTRLTVV.